Detailed here is one TCR beta chain. As yet, its antigen is unknown. RNA transcripts gave rise to amplified TCR beta CDR3 regions. Carried out on the TCR CDR3, a first-round RT-PCR used the HTBI primer set. From the multiplex PCR reads, TCRdb called clonotypes with MiXCR, one entry per CDR3 protein. This sample has roughly 280,000 distinct CDR3 sequences; over 15% occur once, and the top ten carry less than 70%. The trim removed 6 bases at V and 3 bases at J, leaving 11 bases unmatched. The CDR3 is 16 residues long. From germline, CDR1 is MNHEY and CDR2 SVGEGT. The data were taken from a study of T cells in Graves' hyperthyroidism and ophthalmopathy. Overall study findings and caveats: Researchers report that a 13 V-J model separated ophthalmopathy from stable hyperthyroidism.

Source material: blood. The receptor was derived from a woman aged 55-70 years with Graves' ophthalmopathy. V is TRBV6-2 or TRBV6-3 and J is TRBJ1-5, with 7 bases that match TRBD1. CDR3 region: CASRETGRGSNQPQHF. The DNA for the CDR3 is TGTGCCAGCAGGGAGACAGGGCGGGGATCCAATCAGCCCCAGCATTTT.